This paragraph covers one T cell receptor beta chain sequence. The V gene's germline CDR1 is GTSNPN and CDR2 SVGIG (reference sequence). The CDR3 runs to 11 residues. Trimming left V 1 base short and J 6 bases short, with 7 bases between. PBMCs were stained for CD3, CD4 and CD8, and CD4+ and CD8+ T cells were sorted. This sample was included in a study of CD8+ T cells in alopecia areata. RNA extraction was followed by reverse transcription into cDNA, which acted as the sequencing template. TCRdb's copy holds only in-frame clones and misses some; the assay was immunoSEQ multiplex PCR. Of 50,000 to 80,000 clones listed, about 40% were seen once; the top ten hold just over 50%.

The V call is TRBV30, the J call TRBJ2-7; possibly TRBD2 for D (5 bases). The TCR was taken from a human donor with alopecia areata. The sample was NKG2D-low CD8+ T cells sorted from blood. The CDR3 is CAWSERSEQYF. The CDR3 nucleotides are TGTGCCTGGAGTGAGCGGAGCGAGCAGTACTTC.